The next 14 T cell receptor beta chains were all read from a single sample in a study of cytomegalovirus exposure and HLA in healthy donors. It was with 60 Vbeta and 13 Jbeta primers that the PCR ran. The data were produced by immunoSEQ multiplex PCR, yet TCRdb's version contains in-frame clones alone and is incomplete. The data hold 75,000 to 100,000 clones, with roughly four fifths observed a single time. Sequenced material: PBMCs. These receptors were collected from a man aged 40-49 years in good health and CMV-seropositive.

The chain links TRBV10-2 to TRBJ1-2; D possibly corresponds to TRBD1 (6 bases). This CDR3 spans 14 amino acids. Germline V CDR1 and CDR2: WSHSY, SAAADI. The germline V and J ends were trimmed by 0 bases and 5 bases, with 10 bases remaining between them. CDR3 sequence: CASSESTGPYGYTF. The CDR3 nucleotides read TGCGCCAGCAGTGAGTCGACAGGCCCATATGGCTACACCTTC.

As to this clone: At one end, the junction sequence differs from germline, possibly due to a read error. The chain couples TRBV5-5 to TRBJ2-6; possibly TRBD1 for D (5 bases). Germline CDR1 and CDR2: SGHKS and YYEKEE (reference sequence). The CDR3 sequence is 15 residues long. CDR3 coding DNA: TGTGCCAGCAGCTTATTGATTCCTGGGGCCAACGGCCTGACTTTC. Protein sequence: CASSLLIPGANGLTF.

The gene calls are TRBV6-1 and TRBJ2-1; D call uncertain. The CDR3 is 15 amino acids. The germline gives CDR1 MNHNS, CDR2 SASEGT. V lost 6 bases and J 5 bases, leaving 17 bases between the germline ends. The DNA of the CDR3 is TGTGCCAGCAGCGCCTACCTACGTGGAGACAATGAGCAGTTCTTC. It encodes CASSAYLRGDNEQFF.

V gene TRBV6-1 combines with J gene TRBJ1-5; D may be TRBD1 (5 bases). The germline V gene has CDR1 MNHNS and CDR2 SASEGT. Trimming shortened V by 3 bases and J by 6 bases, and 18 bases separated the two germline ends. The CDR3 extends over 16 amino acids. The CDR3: CASSEGGRGATQPQHF. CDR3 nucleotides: TGTGCCAGCAGTGAGGGAGGGCGAGGGGCCACTCAGCCCCAGCATTTT.

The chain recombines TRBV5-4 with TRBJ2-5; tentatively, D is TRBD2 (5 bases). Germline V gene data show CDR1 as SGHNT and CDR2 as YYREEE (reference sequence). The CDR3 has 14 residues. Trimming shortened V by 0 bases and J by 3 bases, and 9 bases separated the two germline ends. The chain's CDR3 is CASSLAHGEETQYF. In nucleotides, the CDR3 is TGTGCCAGCAGCTTGGCCCACGGGGAAGAGACCCAGTACTTC.

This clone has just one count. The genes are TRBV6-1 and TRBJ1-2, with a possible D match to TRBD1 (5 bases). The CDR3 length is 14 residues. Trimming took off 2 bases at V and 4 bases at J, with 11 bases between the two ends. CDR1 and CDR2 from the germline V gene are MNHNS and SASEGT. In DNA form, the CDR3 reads TGTGCCAGCAGTGAATCCGCAGGGCTCTATGGCTACACCTTC. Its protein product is CASSESAGLYGYTF.

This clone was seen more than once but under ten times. CDR3 in DNA: TGTGCCAGCAGTTCGACAGGGGAGGGCTACACCTTC. Protein: CASSSTGEGYTF. This chain links TRBV6-5 with TRBJ1-2; 8 bases line up with TRBD1. The CDR3 totals 12 residues. With 4 bases clipped from V and 8 bases from J, the junction kept 3 bases outside the gene matches. Germline V gives CDR1 MNHEY, CDR2 SVGAGI.

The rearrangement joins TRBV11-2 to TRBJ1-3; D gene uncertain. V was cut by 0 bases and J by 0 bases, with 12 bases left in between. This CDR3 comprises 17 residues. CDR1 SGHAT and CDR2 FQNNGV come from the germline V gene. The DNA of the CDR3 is TGTGCCAGCAGCTTAGAGCGAGGCCTTCTCTCTGGAAACACCATATATTTT. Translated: CASSLERGLLSGNTIYF.

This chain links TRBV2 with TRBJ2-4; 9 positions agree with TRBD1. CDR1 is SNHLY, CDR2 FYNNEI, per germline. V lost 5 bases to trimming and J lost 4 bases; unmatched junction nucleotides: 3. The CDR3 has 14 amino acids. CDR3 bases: TGTGCCAGCAGTCCAGGGACAGGGAAAAACATTCAGTACTTC. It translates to CASSPGTGKNIQYF.

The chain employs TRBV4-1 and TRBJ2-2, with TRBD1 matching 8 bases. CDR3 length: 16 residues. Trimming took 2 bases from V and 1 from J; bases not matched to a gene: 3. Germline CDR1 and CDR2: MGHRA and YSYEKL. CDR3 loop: CASSQIGTGNTGELFF. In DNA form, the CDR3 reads TGCGCCAGCAGCCAAATAGGGACAGGGAACACCGGGGAGCTGTTTTTT.

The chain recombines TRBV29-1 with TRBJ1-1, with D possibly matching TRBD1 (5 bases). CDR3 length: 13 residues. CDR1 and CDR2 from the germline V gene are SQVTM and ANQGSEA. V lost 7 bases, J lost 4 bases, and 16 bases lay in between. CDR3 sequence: CSASGRASTEAFF. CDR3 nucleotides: TGCAGCGCCTCAGGGAGGGCGAGCACTGAAGCTTTCTTT.

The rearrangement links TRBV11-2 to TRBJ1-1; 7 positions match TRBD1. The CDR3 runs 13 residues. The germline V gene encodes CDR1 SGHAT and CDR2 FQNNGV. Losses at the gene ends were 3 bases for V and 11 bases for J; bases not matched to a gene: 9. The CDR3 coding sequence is TGTGCCAGCAGCTTCCGGATAGACAGGGCGGCTTTCTTT. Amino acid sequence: CASSFRIDRAAFF.

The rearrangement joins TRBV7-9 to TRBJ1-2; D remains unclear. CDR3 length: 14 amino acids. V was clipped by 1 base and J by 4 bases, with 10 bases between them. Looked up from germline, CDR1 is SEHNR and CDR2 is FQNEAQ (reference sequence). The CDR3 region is CASSLGAVGYGYTF. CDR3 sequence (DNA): TGTGCCAGCAGCTTAGGGGCCGTAGGCTATGGCTACACCTTC.

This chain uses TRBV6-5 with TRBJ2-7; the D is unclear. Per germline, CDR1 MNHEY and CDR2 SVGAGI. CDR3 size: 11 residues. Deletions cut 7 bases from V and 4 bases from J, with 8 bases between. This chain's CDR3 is CASTFGYEQYF. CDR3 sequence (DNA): TGTGCCAGCACATTCGGGTACGAGCAGTACTTC.